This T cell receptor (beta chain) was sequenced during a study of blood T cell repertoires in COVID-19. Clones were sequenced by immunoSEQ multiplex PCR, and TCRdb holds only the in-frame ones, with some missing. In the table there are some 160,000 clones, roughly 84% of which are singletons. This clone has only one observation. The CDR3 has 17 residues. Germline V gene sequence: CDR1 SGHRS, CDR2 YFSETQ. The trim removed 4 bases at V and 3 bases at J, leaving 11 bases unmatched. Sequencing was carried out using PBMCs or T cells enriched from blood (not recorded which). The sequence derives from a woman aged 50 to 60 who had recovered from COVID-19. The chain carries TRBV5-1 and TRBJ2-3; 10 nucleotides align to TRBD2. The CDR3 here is CASSPPPLAGMTDTQYF. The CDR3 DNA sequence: TGCGCCAGCAGCCCCCCCCCACTAGCGGGGATGACAGATACGCAGTATTTT.